This TCR beta chain was sequenced during a study of OX40 agonist ivuxolimab in advanced cancers. For the study at large: With a range of roughly 20 to 80, age averaged 60 years, and 75% to 90% were male. Study-level results: Low clonal expansion, among the lowest seen, marked partial responders at 0.1-3.0 mg/kg. The authors also found low normalized T-cell clonal expansion in some nonresponders.

Trimming removed 3 bases from V and 7 bases from J, with 13 bases in between. Germline CDR1 is MGHDK and CDR2 is SYGVNS. The CDR3 spans 14 residues. TCRdb's table, derived via immunoSEQ multiplex PCR, lists solely in-frame clones and lacks some. In the table there are 65,000 to 85,000 clones, approximately 87% of which are singletons. About this clone itself: What it binds is unknown.

The source was CD4+ or CD8+ T cells sorted from blood, collected in a trial of the OX40 agonist ivuxolimab. The V and J genes are TRBV25-1 and TRBJ2-1; tentatively, D is TRBD1 (7 bases). The clonotype was recovered from an adult with an advanced solid tumor such as melanoma, head and neck, liver or kidney cancer. CDR3 sequence: CASSDPGGKNEQFF. The DNA of the CDR3 is TGTGCCAGCAGTGACCCAGGGGGGAAGAATGAGCAGTTCTTC.